This section outlines one T cell receptor (beta chain) sequence together with its context. This record belongs to a study of blood T cell repertoires in COVID-19. About the research overall: The analysed material was cDNA or gDNA that came from T cells, B-cell-depleted T cells, or PBMCs.

Study processing details: Amplification of reference gene primers provided the estimated nucleated cell counts. Sequenced by immunoSEQ multiplex PCR; TCRdb stores in-frame clones only, minus some. The V and J calls and clone size come from that table; D and trimming were worked out from the DNA. Of some 75,000 clones listed, more than 70% were seen once; the top ten hold 9.5% to 15%. Per the germline V gene, CDR1 is SQVTM and CDR2 is ANQGSEA. V dropped 4 bases and J dropped 5 bases, with 15 bases sitting between them. CDR3 size: 13 residues. Followed over time, Seattle patients had been enrolled while infection was active.

Material for sequencing was peripheral blood. The chain combines TRBV29-1 with TRBJ2-7; D uncertain. The source of this sequence is a man aged 50-60 years with COVID-19, enrolled during active disease. CDR3 nucleotides: TGCAGCGTTGCGTGGAGCTCGGATAACGAGCAGTACTTC. Translation gives CSVAWSSDNEQYF.